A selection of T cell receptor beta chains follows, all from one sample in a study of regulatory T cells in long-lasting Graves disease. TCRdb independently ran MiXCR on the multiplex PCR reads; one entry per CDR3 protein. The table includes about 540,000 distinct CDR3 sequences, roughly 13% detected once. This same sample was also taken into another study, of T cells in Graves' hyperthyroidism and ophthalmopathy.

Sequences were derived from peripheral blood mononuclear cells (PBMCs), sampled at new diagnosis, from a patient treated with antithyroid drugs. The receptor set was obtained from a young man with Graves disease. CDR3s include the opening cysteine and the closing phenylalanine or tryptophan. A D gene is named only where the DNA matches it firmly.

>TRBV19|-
CASRSAAGQRNTEAFF
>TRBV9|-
CAAREGEQYF
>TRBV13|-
CASSTTGTGDTQYF
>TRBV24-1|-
CATSDRRSEAFF
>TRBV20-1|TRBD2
CSARKLAGGPNEQYF
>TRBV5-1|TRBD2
CASRLAGAHTDTQYF
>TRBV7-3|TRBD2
CASSLSGTSASYEQYF
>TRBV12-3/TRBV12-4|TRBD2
CASSFGLAGAETQYF
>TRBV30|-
CAWSVVNEQFF
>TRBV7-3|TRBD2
CASSAAMGLAGGSDTQYF
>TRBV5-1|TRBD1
CASAQGAGTGELFF
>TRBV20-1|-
CSAQGGGRSGEQYF
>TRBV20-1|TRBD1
CSARGDRIRSGNQPQHF
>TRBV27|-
CASSTGPNNEQFF
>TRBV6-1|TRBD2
CASSRASARSGRRNEQFF
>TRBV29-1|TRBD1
CSVGQGAFYTF
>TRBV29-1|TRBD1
CSVRTWDRVENEQFF
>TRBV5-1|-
CASSGGLSGNTIYF
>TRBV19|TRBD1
CASSISGGGEQFF
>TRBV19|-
CASSAPGAYGYTF
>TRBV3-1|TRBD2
CASSQREVSGELFF
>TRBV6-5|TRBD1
CASSSTGALGYTF
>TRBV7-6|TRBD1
CASSLGLGTGGRVNEQFF
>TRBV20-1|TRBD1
CSASPSRDRGNSPLHF
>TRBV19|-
CAVLRPGGNTIYF
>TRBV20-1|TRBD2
CSAGGAGEQYF
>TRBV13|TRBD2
CASSLAPTSKETQYF
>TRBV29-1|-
CSVEGHTDTQYF
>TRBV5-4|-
CASSLVSDNEQFF
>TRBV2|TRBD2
CASSVTGTRRVSSYEQYF
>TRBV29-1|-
CSAPDRPSTDTQYF
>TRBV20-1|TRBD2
CSAEGLAGEETQYF
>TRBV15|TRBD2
CATSRDRRLAGVWTGELFF
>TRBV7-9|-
CASSSRTSTGELFF
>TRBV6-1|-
CASGDQYF
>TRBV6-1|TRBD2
CASSPIWGRAPANEQYF
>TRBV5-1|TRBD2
CASSLPAGDTGELFF
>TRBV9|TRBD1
CASSVQGADSPLHF
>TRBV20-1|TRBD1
CSALLQGADGYTF
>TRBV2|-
CASKGDWATNEKLFF
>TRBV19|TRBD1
CASRPGQVPGELFF
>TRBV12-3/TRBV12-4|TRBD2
CASTPFSGRDTQYF
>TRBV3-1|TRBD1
CASSQKQGAKETQYF
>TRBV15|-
CATSRLANTEAFF
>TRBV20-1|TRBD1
CSARERDRDNNEQFF
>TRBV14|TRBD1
CASSSYMGQGHSGNTIYF
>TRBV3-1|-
CASSPYLREETQYF
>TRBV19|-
CASSITSAGNQPQHF
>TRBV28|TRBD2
CASSMTSIGTDTQYF
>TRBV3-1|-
CASSVERNTEAFF
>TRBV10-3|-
CAISDEIAKRQYF
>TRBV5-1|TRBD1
CASGYGGTVGEAFF